This T cell receptor (beta chain) was sequenced for a study of blood T cell repertoires in COVID-19. Here immunoSEQ multiplex PCR was the method, and the copy in TCRdb shows in-frame clones only, minus some. This sample has fewer than 300,000 clones; roughly 85% occur once, and the top ten carry roughly 3.1%. V shed 5 bases and J 2 bases; nucleotides not matched to a gene: 13. Looked up from germline, CDR1 is KGHSH and CDR2 is LQKENI. This CDR3 spans 18 amino acids. This chain links TRBV18 with TRBJ2-2; the match to TRBD1 covers 8 bases. The clonotype originates from a woman under 30 with acute or convalescent COVID-19. The source material was peripheral blood. The CDR3: CASSTNLAGGANTGELFF. The CDR3 DNA reads as TGTGCCAGCTCAACGAACTTGGCAGGGGGCGCAAACACCGGGGAGCTGTTTTTT. Supplemented by reference TRBV18 and TRBJ2-2, the full variable domain reads NAGVMQNPRHLVRRRGQEARLRCSPMKGHSHVYWYRQLPEEGLKFMVYLQKENIIDESGMPKERFSAEFPKEGPSILRIQQVVRGDSAAYFCASSTNLAGGANTGELFFGEGSRLTVL.